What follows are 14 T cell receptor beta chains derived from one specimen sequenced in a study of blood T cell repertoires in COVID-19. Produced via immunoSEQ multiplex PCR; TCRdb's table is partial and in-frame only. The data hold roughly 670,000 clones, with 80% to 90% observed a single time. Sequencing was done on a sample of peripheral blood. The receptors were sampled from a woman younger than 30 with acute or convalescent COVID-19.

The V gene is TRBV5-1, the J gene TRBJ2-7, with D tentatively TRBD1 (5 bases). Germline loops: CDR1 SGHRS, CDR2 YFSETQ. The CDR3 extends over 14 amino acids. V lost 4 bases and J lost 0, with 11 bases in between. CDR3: CASSRTGRSYEQYF. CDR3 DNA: TGCGCCAGCAGCAGAACAGGCCGCTCCTACGAGCAGTACTTC. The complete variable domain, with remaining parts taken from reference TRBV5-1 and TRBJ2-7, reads KAGVTQTPRYLIKTRGQQVTLSCSPISGHRSVSWYQQTPGQGLQFLFEYFSETQRNKGNFPGRFSGRQFSNSRSEMNVSTLELGDSALYLCASSRTGRSYEQYFGPGTRLTVT.

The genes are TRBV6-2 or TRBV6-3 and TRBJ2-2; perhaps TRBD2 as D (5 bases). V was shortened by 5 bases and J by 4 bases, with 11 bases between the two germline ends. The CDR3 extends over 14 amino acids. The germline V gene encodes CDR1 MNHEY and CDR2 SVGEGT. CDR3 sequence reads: CASSGGLSTGELFF. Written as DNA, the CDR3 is TGTGCCAGCAGTGGTGGACTGAGCACCGGGGAGCTGTTTTTT.

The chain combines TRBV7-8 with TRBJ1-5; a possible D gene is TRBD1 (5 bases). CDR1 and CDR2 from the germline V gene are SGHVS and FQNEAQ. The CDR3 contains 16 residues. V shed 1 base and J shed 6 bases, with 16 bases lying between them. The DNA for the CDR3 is TGTGCCAGCAGCTTAGGTTCTGGGGCCGGTCGTCAGCCCCAGCATTTT. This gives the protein CASSLGSGAGRQPQHF.

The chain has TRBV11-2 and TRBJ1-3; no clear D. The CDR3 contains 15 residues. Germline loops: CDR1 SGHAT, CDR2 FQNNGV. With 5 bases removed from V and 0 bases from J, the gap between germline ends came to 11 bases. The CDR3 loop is CASSPDWSSGNTIYF. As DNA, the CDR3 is TGTGCCAGCAGCCCAGACTGGAGCTCTGGAAACACCATATATTTT.

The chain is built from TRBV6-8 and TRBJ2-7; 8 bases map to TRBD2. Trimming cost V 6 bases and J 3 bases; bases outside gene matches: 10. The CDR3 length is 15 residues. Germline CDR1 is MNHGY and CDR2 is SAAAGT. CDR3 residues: CASSPSGGYIYEQYF. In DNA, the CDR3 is TGTGCCAGCAGCCCCTCGGGGGGGTATATCTACGAGCAGTACTTC.

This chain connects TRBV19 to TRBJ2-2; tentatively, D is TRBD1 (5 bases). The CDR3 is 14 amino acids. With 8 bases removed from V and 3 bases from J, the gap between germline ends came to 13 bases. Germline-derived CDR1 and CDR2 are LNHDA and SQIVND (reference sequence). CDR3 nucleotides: TGTGCCAGTGGCAGACAGTCGGACACCGGGGAGCTGTTTTTT. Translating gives CASGRQSDTGELFF.

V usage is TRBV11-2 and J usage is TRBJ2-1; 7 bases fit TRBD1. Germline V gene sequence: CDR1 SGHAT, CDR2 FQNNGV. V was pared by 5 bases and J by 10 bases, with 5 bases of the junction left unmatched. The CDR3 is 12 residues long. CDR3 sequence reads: CASSPGTAEQFF. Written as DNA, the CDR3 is TGTGCCAGCAGCCCTGGGACAGCCGAGCAGTTCTTC.

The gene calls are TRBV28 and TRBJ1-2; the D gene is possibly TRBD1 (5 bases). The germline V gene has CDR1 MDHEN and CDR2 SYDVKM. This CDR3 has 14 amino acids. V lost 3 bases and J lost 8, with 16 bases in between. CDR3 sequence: CASSFLGGFRGYTF. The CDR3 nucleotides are TGTGCCAGCAGTTTCCTCGGGGGGTTCCGGGGCTACACCTTC.

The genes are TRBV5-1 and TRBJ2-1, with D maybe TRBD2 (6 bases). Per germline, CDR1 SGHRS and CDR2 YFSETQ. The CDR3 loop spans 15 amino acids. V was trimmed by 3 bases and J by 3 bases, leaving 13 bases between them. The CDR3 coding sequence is TGCGCCAGCAGCTCCCTCGGGGGTATCTACAATGAGCAGTTCTTC. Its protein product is CASSSLGGIYNEQFF.

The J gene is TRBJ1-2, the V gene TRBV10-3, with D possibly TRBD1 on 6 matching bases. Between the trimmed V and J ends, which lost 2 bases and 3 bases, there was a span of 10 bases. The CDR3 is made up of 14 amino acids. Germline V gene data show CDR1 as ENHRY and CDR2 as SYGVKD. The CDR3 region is CAISEVRGDYGYTF. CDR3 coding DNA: TGTGCCATCAGTGAGGTCAGGGGTGACTATGGCTACACCTTC.

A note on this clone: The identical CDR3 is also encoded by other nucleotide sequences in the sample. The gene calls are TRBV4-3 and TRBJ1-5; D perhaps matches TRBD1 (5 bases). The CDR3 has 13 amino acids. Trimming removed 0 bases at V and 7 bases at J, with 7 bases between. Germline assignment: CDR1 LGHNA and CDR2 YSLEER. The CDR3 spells CASSQDRGQPQHF. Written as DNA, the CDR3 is TGCGCCAGCAGCCAAGATAGGGGACAGCCCCAGCATTTT.

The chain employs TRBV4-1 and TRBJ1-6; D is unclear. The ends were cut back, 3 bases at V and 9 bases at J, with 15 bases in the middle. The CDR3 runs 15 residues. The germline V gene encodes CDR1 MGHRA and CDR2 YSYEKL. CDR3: CASSHVGVYGSPLHF. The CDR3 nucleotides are TGCGCCAGCAGCCATGTGGGCGTTTACGGTTCACCCCTCCACTTT.

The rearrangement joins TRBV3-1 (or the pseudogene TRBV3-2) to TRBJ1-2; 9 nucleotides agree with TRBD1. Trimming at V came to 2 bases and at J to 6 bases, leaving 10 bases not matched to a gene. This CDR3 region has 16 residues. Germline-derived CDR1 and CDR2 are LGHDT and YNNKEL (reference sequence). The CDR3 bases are TGTGCCAGCAGCCAACGTGAGACAGGGGGTCGGAATGGCTACACCTTC. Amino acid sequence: CASSQRETGGRNGYTF.

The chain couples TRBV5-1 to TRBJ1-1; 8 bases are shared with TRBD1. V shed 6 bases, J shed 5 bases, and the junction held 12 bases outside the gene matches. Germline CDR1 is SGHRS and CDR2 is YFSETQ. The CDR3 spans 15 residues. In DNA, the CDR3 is TGCGCCAGCACACTTATCGTGACAGGGGAGACTGAAGCTTTCTTT. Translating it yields CASTLIVTGETEAFF.